This TCR beta chain was sequenced in a study of OX40 agonist ivuxolimab in advanced cancers. Generated by immunoSEQ multiplex PCR, the TCRdb table keeps only in-frame clones and is missing some. The sample gives some 43,000 clones, 88% of which show up once; 3% to 4% is in the top ten. This sample comprised CD4+ or CD8+ T cells sorted from blood, obtained in a trial of the OX40 agonist ivuxolimab. The source is an adult with an advanced solid tumor such as melanoma, head and neck, liver or kidney cancer.

CDR3 in amino acids: CASRKQGPGQPQHF. The CDR3 DNA is TGTGCCAGCAGGAAACAGGGCCCCGGGCAGCCCCAGCATTTT. V and J are TRBV28 and TRBJ1-5; weak D call: TRBD1 (6 bases). Deletions cut 6 bases from V and 7 bases from J, with 16 bases between. The length of the CDR3 is 14 residues. Germline CDR1 and CDR2: MDHEN and SYDVKM.